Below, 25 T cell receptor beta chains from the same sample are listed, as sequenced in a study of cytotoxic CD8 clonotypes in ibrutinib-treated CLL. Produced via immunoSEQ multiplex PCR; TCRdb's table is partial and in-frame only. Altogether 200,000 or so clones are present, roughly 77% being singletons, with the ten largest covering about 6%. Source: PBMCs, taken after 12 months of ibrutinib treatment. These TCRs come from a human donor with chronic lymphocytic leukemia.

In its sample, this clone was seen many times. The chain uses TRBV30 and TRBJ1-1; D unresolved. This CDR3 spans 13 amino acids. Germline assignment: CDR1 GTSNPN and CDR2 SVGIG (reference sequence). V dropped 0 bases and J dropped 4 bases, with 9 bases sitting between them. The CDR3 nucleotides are TGTGCCTGGAGTGTTGCTGGCGGCACTGAAGCTTTCTTT. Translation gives CAWSVAGGTEAFF.

The chain's CDR3 is CASSLTSDTNYGYTF. The CDR3 DNA reads as TGTGCCAGCAGCTTAACGTCAGATACTAACTATGGCTACACCTTC. V usage is TRBV7-9 and J usage is TRBJ1-2; no clear D. The V end lost 2 bases, the J end lost 0 bases, and 10 bases lay between the germline ends. Germline CDR1 is SEHNR and CDR2 is FQNEAQ (reference sequence). The CDR3 spans 15 residues.

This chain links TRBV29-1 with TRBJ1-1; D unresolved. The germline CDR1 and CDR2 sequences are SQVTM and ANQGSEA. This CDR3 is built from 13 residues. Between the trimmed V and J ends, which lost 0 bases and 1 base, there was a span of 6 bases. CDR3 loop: CSVEDPRNTEAFF. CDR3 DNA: TGCAGCGTTGAAGATCCAAGGAACACTGAAGCTTTCTTT. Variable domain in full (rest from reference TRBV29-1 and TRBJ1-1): SAVISQKPSRDICQRGTSLTIQCQVDSQVTMMFWYRQQPGQSLTLIATANQGSEATYESGFVIDKFPISRPNLTFSTLTVSNMSPEDSSIYLCSVEDPRNTEAFFGQGTRLTVV.

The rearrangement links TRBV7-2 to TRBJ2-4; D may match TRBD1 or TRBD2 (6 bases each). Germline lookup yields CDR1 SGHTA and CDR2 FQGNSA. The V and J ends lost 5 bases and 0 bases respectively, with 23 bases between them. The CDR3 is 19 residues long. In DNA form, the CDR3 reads TGTGCCAGCAGCCGGGGGCAGGGACCTCGCCGGGGAGCCAAAAACATTCAGTACTTC. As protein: CASSRGQGPRRGAKNIQYF. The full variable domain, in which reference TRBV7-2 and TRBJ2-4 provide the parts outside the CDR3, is GAGVSQSPSNKVTEKGKDVELRCDPISGHTALYWYRQSLGQGLEFLIYFQGNSAPDKSGLPSDRFSAERTGGSVSTLTIQRTQQEDSAVYLCASSRGQGPRRGAKNIQYFGAGTRLSVL.

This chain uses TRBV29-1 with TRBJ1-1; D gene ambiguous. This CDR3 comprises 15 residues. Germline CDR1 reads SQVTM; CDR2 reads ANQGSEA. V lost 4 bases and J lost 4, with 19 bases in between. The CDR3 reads CSVAMTRSPGTEAFF. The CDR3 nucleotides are TGCAGCGTTGCTATGACACGCTCCCCCGGCACTGAAGCTTTCTTT.

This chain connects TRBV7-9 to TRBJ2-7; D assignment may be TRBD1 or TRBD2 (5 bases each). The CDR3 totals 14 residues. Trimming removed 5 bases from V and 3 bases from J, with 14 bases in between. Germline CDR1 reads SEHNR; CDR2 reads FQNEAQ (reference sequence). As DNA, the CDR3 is TGTGCCAGCAGCCCCATAGAGGGGATCTACGAGCAGTACTTC. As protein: CASSPIEGIYEQYF.

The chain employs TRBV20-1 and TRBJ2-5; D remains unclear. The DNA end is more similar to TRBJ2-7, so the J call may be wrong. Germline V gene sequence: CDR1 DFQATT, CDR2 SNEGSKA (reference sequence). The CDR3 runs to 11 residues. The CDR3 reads CSAGGRYEQYF. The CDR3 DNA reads TGCAGTGCTGGCGGTCGCTACGAGCAGTACTTC.

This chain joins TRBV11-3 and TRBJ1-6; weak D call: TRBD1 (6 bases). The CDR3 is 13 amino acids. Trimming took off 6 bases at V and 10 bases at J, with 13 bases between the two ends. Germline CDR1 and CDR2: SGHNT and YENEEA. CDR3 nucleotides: TGTGCCAGCAGTGTAATCACAGGGTCACCCCTCCACTTT. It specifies CASSVITGSPLHF.

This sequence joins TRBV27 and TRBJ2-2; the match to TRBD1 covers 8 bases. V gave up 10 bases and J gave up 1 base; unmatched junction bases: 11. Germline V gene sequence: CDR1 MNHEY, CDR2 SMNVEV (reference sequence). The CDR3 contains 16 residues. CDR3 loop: CATPEDRAGNTGELFF. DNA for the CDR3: TGTGCCACACCTGAGGACAGGGCGGGGAACACCGGGGAGCTGTTTTTT.

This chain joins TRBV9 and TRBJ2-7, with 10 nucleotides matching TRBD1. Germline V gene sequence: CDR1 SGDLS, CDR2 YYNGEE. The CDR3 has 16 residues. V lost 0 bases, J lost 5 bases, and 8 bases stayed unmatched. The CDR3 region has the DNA TGTGCCAGCAGCGTAGGTCCGGGGACAGGGGAAGACGAGCAGTACTTC. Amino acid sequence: CASSVGPGTGEDEQYF. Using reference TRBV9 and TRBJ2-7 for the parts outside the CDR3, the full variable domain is DSGVTQTPKHLITATGQRVTLRCSPRSGDLSVYWYQQSLDQGLQFLIQYYNGEERAKGNILERFSAQQFPDLHSELNLSSLELGDSALYFCASSVGPGTGEDEQYFGPGTRLTVT.

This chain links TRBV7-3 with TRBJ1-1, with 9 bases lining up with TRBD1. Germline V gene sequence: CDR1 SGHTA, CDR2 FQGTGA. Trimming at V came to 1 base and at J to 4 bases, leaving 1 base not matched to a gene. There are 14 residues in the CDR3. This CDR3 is CASSLKGQGTEAFF. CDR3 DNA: TGTGCCAGCAGCTTAAAGGGACAGGGCACTGAAGCTTTCTTT.

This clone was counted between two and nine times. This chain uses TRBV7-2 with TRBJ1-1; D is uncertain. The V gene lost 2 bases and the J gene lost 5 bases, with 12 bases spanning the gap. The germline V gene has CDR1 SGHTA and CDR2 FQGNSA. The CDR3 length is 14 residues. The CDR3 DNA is TGTGCCAGCAGCTTACGGCCAGTCGGAACTGAAGCTTTCTTT. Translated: CASSLRPVGTEAFF. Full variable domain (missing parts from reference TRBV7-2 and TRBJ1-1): GAGVSQSPSNKVTEKGKDVELRCDPISGHTALYWYRQSLGQGLEFLIYFQGNSAPDKSGLPSDRFSAERTGGSVSTLTIQRTQQEDSAVYLCASSLRPVGTEAFFGQGTRLTVV.

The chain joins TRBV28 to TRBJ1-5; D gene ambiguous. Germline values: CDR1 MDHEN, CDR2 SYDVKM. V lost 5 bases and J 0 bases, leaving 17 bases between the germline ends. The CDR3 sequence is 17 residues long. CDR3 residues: CASSGAAESLSNQPQHF. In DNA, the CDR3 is TGTGCCAGCAGTGGAGCCGCAGAGTCCCTTAGCAATCAGCCCCAGCATTTT.

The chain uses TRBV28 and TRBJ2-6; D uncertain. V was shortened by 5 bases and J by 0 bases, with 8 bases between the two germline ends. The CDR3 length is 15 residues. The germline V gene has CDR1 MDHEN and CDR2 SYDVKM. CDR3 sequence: CASSPHSSGANVLTF. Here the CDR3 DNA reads TGTGCCAGCAGTCCCCACAGCTCTGGGGCCAACGTCCTGACTTTC.

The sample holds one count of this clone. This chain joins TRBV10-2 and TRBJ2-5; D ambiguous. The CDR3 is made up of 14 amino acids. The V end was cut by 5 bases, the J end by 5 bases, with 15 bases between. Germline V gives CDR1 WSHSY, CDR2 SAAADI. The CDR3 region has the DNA TGCGCCAGCAGTCCTTGGGCGGCTAGGGAGACCCAGTACTTC. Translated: CASSPWAARETQYF.

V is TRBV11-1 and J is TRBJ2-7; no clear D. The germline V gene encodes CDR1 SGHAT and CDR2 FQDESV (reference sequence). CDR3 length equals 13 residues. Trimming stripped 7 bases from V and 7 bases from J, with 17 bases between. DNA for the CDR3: TGTGCCAGCATCGCCGCCCCTGGATGGGAGCAGTACTTC. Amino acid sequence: CASIAAPGWEQYF.

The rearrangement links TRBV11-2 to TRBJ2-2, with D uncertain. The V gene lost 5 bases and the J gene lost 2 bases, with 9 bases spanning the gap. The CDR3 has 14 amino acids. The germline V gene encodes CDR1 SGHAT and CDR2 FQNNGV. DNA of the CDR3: TGTGCCAGCAGCCGTAATCGAAACACCGGGGAGCTGTTTTTT. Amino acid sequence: CASSRNRNTGELFF. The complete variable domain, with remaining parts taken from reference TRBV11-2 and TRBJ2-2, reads EAGVAQSPRYKIIEKRQSVAFWCNPISGHATLYWYQQILGQGPKLLIQFQNNGVVDDSQLPKDRFSAERLKGVDSTLKIQPAKLEDSAVYLCASSRNRNTGELFFGEGSRLTVL.

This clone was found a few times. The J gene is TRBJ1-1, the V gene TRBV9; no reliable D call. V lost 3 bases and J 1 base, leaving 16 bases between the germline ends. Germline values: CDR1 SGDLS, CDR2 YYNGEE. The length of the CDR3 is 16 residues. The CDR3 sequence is CASSAAAGTPNTEAFF. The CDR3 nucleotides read TGTGCCAGCAGCGCCGCCGCCGGCACACCGAACACTGAAGCTTTCTTT. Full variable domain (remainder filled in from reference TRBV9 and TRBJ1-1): DSGVTQTPKHLITATGQRVTLRCSPRSGDLSVYWYQQSLDQGLQFLIQYYNGEERAKGNILERFSAQQFPDLHSELNLSSLELGDSALYFCASSAAAGTPNTEAFFGQGTRLTVV.

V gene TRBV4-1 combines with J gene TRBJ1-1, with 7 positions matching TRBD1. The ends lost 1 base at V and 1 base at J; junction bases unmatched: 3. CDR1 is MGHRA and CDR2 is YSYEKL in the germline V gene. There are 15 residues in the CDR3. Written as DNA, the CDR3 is TGCGCCAGCAGCCAAGGGGGACAGAAGAACACTGAAGCTTTCTTT. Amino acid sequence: CASSQGGQKNTEAFF.

CDR3 protein: CASSQRTEQPQHF. DNA for the CDR3: TGTGCCAGCAGCCAGAGAACGGAACAGCCCCAGCATTTT. V is TRBV6-5 and J is TRBJ1-5, with unresolved D. Per germline, CDR1 MNHEY and CDR2 SVGAGI. The CDR3 covers 13 residues. Trimming removed 6 bases at V and 7 bases at J, with 13 bases between.

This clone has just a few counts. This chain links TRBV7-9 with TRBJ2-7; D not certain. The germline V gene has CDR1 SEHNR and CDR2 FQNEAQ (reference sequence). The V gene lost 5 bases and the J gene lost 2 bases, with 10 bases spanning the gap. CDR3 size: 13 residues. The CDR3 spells CASSPKRTYEQYF. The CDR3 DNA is TGTGCCAGCAGCCCTAAAAGGACCTACGAGCAGTACTTC.

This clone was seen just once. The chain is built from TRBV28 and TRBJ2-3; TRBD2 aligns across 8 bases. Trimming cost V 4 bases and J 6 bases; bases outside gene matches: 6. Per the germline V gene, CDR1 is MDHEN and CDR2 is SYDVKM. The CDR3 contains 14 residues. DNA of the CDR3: TGTGCCAGCAGTTCCAAGCGGGAGTGGGATACGCAGTATTTT. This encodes CASSSKREWDTQYF.

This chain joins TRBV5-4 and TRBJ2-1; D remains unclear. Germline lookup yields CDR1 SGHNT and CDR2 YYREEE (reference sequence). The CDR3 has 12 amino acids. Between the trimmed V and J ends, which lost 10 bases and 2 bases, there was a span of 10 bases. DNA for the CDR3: TGTGCCGACCTTCCAACCTACAATGAGCAGTTCTTC. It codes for CADLPTYNEQFF.

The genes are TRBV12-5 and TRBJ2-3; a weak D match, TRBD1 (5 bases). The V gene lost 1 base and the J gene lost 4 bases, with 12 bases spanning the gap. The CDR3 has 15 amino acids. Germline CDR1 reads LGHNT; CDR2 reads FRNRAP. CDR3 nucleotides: TGTGCTAGTGGTTTGGGAGATCCAGGGTCAGATACGCAGTATTTT. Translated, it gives CASGLGDPGSDTQYF.

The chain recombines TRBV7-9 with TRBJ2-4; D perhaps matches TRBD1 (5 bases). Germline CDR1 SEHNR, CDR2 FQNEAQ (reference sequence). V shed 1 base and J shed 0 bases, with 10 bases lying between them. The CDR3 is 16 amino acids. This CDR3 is CASSLGAGLAKNIQYF. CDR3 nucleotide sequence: TGTGCCAGCAGCTTAGGGGCAGGGCTAGCCAAAAACATTCAGTACTTC.